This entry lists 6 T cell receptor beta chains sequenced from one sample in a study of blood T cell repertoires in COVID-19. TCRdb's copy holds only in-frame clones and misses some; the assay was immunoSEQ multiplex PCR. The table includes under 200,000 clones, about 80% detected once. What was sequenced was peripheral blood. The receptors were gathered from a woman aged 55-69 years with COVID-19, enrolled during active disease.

CDR3 DNA: TGTGCCAGCAGCTTAAATGCCGGCGGGGGCGAGCAGTACGTC. It encodes CASSLNAGGGEQYV. V is TRBV11-2 and J is TRBJ2-7; 7 nucleotides align to TRBD2. This CDR3 region has 14 residues. The V gene's germline CDR1 is SGHAT and CDR2 FQNNGV. Trimming cost V 2 bases and J 6 bases; bases outside gene matches: 7.

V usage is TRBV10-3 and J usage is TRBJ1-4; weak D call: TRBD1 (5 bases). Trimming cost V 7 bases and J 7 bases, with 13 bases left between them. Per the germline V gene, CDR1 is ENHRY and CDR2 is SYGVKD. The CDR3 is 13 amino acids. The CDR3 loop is CAIKRDSAEKLFF. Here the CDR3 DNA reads TGTGCCATCAAAAGGGACTCGGCTGAAAAACTGTTTTTT.

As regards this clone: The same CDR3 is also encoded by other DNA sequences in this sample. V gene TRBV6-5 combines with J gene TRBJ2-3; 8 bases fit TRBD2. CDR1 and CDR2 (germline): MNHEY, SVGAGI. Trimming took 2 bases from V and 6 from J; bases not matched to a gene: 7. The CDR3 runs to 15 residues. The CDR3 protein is CASSYLAGGSDTQYF. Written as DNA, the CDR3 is TGTGCCAGCAGTTACCTGGCGGGGGGCTCGGATACGCAGTATTTT.

CDR3 in DNA: TGTGCCAGTAGTATACAGGGTACGGACACTGAAGCTTTCTTT. It is translated as CASSIQGTDTEAFF. This chain uses TRBV19 with TRBJ1-1; TRBD1 is a possible D gene (5 bases). CDR3 length: 14 residues. Germline V gene data show CDR1 as LNHDA and CDR2 as SQIVND (reference sequence). V lost 2 bases to trimming and J lost 3 bases, with 10 bases between them.

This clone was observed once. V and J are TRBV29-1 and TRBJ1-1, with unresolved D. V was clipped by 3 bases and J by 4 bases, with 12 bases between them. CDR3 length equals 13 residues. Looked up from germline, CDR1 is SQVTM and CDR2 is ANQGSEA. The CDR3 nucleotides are TGCAGCGTTGATGGAGGGATCGGCACTGAAGCTTTCTTT. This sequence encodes CSVDGGIGTEAFF. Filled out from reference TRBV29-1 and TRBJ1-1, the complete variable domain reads SAVISQKPSRDICQRGTSLTIQCQVDSQVTMMFWYRQQPGQSLTLIATANQGSEATYESGFVIDKFPISRPNLTFSTLTVSNMSPEDSSIYLCSVDGGIGTEAFFGQGTRLTVV.

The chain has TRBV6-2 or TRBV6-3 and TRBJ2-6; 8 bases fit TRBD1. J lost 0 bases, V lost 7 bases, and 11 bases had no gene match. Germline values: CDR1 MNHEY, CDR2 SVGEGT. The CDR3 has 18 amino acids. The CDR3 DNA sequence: TGTGCCAGCACCCCGGCCGGACAGGGACACTCTGGGGCCAACGTCCTGACTTTC. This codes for CASTPAGQGHSGANVLTF.